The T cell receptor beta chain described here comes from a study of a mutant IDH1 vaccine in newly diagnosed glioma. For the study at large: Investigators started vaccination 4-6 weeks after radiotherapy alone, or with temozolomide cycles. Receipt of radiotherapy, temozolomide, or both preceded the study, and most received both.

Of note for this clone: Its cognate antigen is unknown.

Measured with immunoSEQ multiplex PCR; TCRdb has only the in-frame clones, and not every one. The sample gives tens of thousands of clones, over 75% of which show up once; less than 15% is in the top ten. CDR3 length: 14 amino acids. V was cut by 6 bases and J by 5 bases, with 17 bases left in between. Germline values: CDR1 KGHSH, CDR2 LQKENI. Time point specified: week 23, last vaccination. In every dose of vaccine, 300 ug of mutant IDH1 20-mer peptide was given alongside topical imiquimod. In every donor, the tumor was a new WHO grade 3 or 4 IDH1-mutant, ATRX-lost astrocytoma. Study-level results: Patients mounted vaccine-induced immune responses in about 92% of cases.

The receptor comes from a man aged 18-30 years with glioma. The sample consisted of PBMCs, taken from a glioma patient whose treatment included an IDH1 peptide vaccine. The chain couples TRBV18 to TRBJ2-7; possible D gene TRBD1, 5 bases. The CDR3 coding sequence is TGTGCCAGCTCCCTGGGCAGCACCAGGGACGAGCAGTACTTC. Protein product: CASSLGSTRDEQYF.